This T cell receptor beta chain was sequenced in a study of radiation and T cells in renal cell carcinoma. Study-wide points: Sampling covered only about 0.97 g of each tumor.

Data came from immunoSEQ multiplex PCR; TCRdb stores just in-frame clones and leaves some out. The sample consists of around 15,000 clones, 64% of them appearing once. CDR1 is SNHLY, CDR2 FYNNEI, per germline. Germline trimming cut 6 bases from V and 1 base from J; bases unmatched to any gene: 4. This CDR3 contains 14 residues. Treatment described: 15 Gy SBRT to primary tumor, nephrectomy 4 weeks later. Comments on this clone: Antigen: not known.

Specimen: tumor tissue, collected from a patient whose treatment included radiotherapy and nephrectomy. V usage is TRBV2 and J usage is TRBJ2-5; 8 bases map to TRBD2. The sequence was collected from a woman in her seventies with renal cell carcinoma. The CDR3 region has the DNA TGTGCCAGCAGCGGTACTAGCGGCCAAGAGACCCAGTACTTC. Amino acid sequence: CASSGTSGQETQYF.